Ten or more counts support the clone carrying this T cell receptor beta chain. What it binds is not known. The entry originates in a study of early T cells in non-severe SARS-CoV-2 infection. About the study: Unpaired chains resulted from sequencing bulk RNA of unsorted whole blood. General study findings and limits: The study's VDJdb matching favored anti-spike CD8 responses and missed private and CD4 specificities.

Unique molecular identifiers were attached to individual cDNA molecules. MiXCR, run by TCRdb on the 5' RACE reads, gives a single entry per CDR3 protein. The sample holds about 35,000 distinct CDR3 sequences, 4.7% seen once. Trimming took 3 bases from V and 4 from J, leaving 20 bases between them. The CDR3 extends over 17 amino acids. In germline, CDR1 is MDHEN, CDR2 SYDVKM. The source material was whole blood. The source of this sequence is an adult who was a healthcare worker with PCR-confirmed SARS-CoV-2 infection or an uninfected control (not recorded which). V and J are TRBV28 and TRBJ2-3, with D possibly TRBD1 on 5 matching bases. The CDR3 region is CASSFSTRSWGPDTQYF. In DNA form, the CDR3 reads TGTGCCAGCAGTTTTTCCACACGGAGTTGGGGCCCAGATACGCAGTATTTT. Complete variable domain (other parts from reference TRBV28 and TRBJ2-3): DVKVTQSSRYLVKRTGEKVFLECVQDMDHENMFWYRQDPGLGLRLIYFSYDVKMKEKGDIPEGYSVSREKKERFSLILESASTNQTSMYLCASSFSTRSWGPDTQYFGPGTRLTVL.